This T cell receptor (beta chain) was captured in a study of beta chain features in type 1 diabetes. Study-wide context: All samples yielded roughly 100,000,000 examined sorted cells.

What was sequenced were expressed TCRB transcripts, since all of the isolated RNA had been reverse transcribed. Data came from immunoSEQ multiplex PCR; TCRdb stores just in-frame clones and leaves some out. The sample records more than 300,000 clones, about 15% being singletons. The CDR3 has 13 amino acids. Trimming took off 9 bases at V and 4 bases at J, with 17 bases between the two ends. CDR1 is SGHRS and CDR2 is YFSETQ in the germline V gene. Sorted populations all exceeded 98% purity. This clone turned up a few times. The antigen is unknown. Findings of the study overall: VDJ junctions in type 1 diabetes patients carried more deletions and fewer insertions. Within patients, naive, central memory and Treg TCRB repertoires seemed more similar than within healthy donors.

The rearrangement joins TRBV5-1 to TRBJ2-7, with TRBD1 as a possible D gene (6 bases). The sequence derives from a young woman in good health. The sequenced material came from naive CD4+ T cells from blood. In nucleotides, the CDR3 is TGCGCCACCAGGGTTCAAGGGGGTTACGAGCAGTACTTC. Translated: CATRVQGGYEQYF.